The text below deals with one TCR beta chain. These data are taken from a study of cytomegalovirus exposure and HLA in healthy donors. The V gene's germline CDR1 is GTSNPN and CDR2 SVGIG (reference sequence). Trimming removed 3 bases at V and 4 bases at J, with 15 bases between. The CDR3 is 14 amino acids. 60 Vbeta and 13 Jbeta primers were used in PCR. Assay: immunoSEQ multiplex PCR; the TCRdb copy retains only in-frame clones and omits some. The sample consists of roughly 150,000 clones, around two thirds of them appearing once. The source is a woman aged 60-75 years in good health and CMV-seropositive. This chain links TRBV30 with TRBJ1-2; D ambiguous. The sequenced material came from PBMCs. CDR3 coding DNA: TGTGCCTGGAGCCGGGAAAGGATACCCTATGGCTACACCTTC. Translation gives CAWSRERIPYGYTF.